This T cell receptor (beta chain) was identified during a study of cytomegalovirus exposure and HLA in healthy donors. The overall study: Out of about 180 million T cells, an earlier analysis found roughly 100 million unique TCR beta sequences in total.

Study-wide points: For most TCR sequences rarity was the rule, although some public TCRs occurred in many donors. Relative to equally common others, HLA-associated TCR beta chains showed greater clonal expansion in a later analysis.

PCR used 60 Vbeta primers and 13 Jbeta primers. The protocol was immunoSEQ multiplex PCR, while the TCRdb copy is restricted to in-frame clones and leaves out a portion. The table has over 200,000 clones, 70% to 90% seen once; the top ten hold 1% to 1.5%. Looked up from germline, CDR1 is LGHNA and CDR2 is YNFKEQ. This CDR3 spans 13 amino acids. V was pared by 4 bases and J by 15 bases, with 19 bases between. In the case of this clone: The target antigen is unknown.

The chain has TRBV4-2 and TRBJ2-1; a possible D gene is TRBD2 (6 bases). This clonotype was sampled from a human donor in good health. The sample was PBMCs. The CDR3 spells CASSPTSSELPFF. CDR3 nucleotide sequence: TGTGCCAGCAGCCCCACTAGCTCCGAGCTCCCGTTCTTC.